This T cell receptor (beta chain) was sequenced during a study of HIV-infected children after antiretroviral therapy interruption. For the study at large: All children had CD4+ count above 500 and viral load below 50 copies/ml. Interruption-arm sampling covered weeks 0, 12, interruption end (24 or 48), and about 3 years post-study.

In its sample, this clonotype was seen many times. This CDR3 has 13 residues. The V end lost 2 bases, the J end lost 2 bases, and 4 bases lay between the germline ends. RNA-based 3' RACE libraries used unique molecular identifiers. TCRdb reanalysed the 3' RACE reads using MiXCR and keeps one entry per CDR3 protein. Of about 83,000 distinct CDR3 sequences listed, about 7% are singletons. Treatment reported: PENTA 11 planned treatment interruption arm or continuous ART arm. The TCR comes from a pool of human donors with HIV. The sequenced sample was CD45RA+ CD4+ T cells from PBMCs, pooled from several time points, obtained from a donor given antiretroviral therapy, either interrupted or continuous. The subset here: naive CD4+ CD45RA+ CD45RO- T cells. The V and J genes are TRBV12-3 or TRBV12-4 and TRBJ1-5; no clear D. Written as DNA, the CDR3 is TGTGCCAGCAGTTTAAGGGGCAATCAGCCCCAGCATTTT. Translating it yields CASSLRGNQPQHF.